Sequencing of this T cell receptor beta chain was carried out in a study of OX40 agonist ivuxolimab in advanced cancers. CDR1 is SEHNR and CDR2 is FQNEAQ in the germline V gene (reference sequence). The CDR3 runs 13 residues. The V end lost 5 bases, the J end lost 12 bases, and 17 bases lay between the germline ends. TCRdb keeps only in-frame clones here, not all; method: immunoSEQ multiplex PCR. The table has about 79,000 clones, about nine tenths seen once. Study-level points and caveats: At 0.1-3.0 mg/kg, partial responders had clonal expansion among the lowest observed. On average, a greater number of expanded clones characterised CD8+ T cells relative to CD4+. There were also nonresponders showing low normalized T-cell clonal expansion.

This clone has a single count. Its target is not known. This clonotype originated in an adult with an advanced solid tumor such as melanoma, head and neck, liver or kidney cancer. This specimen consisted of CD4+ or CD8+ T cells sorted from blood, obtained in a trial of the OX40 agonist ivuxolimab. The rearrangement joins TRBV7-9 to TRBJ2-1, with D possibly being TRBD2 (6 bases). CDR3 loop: CASSPIFGSRQFF. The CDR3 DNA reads TGTGCCAGCAGCCCCATTTTCGGGAGCCGGCAGTTCTTC.